The 15 T cell receptor beta chains in this list originate from one sample, sequenced in a study of blood T cell repertoires in COVID-19. Method: immunoSEQ multiplex PCR; TCRdb's copy keeps in-frame clones and lacks some. Among about 180,000 clones listed, about 88% were seen once. The material sequenced was PBMCs or T cells enriched from blood (not recorded which). These receptors were obtained from a woman aged 18-29 years who had recovered from COVID-19.

This chain connects TRBV7-9 to TRBJ1-6; 8 bases fit TRBD1. Germline lookup yields CDR1 SEHNR and CDR2 FQNEAQ (reference sequence). V lost 5 bases, J lost 10 bases, and 7 bases stayed unmatched. The CDR3 is made up of 14 amino acids. The chain's CDR3 is CASSTDRVGSPLHF. In DNA form, the CDR3 reads TGTGCCAGCAGCACGGACAGGGTGGGCTCACCCCTCCACTTT.

This chain connects TRBV28 to TRBJ1-4, with TRBD1 as a possible D gene (5 bases). Trimming took 1 base from V and 4 from J, leaving 10 bases between them. The CDR3 runs 15 residues. Germline lookup yields CDR1 MDHEN and CDR2 SYDVKM. The DNA of the CDR3 is TGTGCCAGCAGTTTATTCAGGGATCTTAATGAAAAACTGTTTTTT. Protein product: CASSLFRDLNEKLFF.

This chain joins TRBV28 and TRBJ1-6; D is possibly TRBD1 (5 bases). CDR3 length: 14 amino acids. The V gene's germline CDR1 is MDHEN and CDR2 SYDVKM. Trimming cost V 10 bases and J 8 bases, with 18 bases left between them. The CDR3 bases are TGTGCCACCGGGGGTGTGCCATCGGATTCACCCCTCCACTTT. Its protein is CATGGVPSDSPLHF.

V gene TRBV28 combines with J gene TRBJ2-7; 10 nucleotides line up with TRBD1. Trimming removed 8 bases from V and 6 bases from J; junction bases left unmatched: 7. CDR1 and CDR2 from the germline V gene are MDHEN and SYDVKM. The length of the CDR3 is 13 residues. The CDR3 DNA follows: TGTGCCAGCGGGGGACAGGGGAATCCCGAGCAGTACTTC. Translating gives CASGGQGNPEQYF.

This chain uses TRBV6-5 with TRBJ1-3; 8 bases agree with TRBD1. Germline V gene sequence: CDR1 MNHEY, CDR2 SVGAGI. The CDR3 extends over 14 amino acids. The V and J ends lost 8 bases and 0 bases, in that order; junction bases with no gene match: 3. CDR3 DNA: TGTGCCAGCTTCAGGGGGCCCTCTGGAAACACCATATATTTT. This sequence encodes CASFRGPSGNTIYF.

The V and J genes are TRBV12-5 and TRBJ1-1, with 7 bases identical to TRBD1. The V and J ends lost 1 base and 4 bases, in that order; junction bases with no gene match: 6. Germline V gives CDR1 LGHNT, CDR2 FRNRAP. The CDR3 is 15 amino acids. The DNA of the CDR3 is TGTGCTAGTGGTTTGGCAACAGGGGACGGCACTGAAGCTTTCTTT. Its translation is CASGLATGDGTEAFF. The whole variable domain, remainder taken from reference TRBV12-5 and TRBJ1-1, is DARVTQTPRHKVTEMGQEVTMRCQPILGHNTVFWYRQTMMQGLELLAYFRNRAPLDDSGMPKDRFSAEMPDATLATLKIQPSEPRDSAVYFCASGLATGDGTEAFFGQGTRLTVV.

This rearrangement joins TRBV7-8 to TRBJ1-1, with D uncertain. From germline, CDR1 is SGHVS and CDR2 FQNEAQ. CDR3 length: 14 residues. V was clipped by 4 bases and J by 4 bases, with 13 bases between them. The CDR3 region has the DNA TGTGCCAGCAGCTCCGAACTTGATCTCACTGAAGCTTTCTTT. Encoded protein: CASSSELDLTEAFF. Based on the CDR3 plus reference TRBV7-8 and TRBJ1-1, the full variable domain is GAGVSQSPRYKVAKRGQDVALRCDPISGHVSLFWYQQALGQGPEFLTYFQNEAQLDKSGLPSDRFFAERPEGSVSTLKIQRTQQEDSAVYLCASSSELDLTEAFFGQGTRLTVV.

This rearrangement joins TRBV6-2 or TRBV6-3 to TRBJ1-2; 9 bases are shared with TRBD1. Trimming cost V 4 bases and J 5 bases; bases outside gene matches: 14. CDR3 length: 17 amino acids. The germline V gene has CDR1 MNHEY and CDR2 SVGEGT. CDR3 sequence (DNA): TGTGCCAGCAGTTGGGGGCCAACAGGGGGCGCGGGATATGGCTACACCTTC. Protein: CASSWGPTGGAGYGYTF.

This chain links TRBV7-9 with TRBJ1-1; D gene ambiguous. CDR1 SEHNR and CDR2 FQNEAQ come from the germline V gene (reference sequence). Deletions cut 4 bases from V and 0 bases from J, with 9 bases between. The CDR3 consists of 14 residues. CDR3 in amino acids: CASSSTVVNTEAFF. Written as DNA, the CDR3 is TGTGCCAGCAGCTCGACTGTAGTGAACACTGAAGCTTTCTTT.

The genes are TRBV30 and TRBJ2-1; 8 bases are shared with TRBD2. Germline lookup yields CDR1 GTSNPN and CDR2 SVGIG (reference sequence). The junction had 4 bases not matched to a gene; V was cut back by 5 bases and J by 7 bases. The CDR3 runs 12 residues. CDR3 residues: CAWGLAENEQFF. The CDR3 DNA is TGTGCCTGGGGACTAGCCGAAAATGAGCAGTTCTTC.

The V call is TRBV6-5, the J call TRBJ2-3; 9 positions agree with TRBD1. Trimming at V came to 6 bases and at J to 0 bases, leaving 4 bases not matched to a gene. The germline V gene encodes CDR1 MNHEY and CDR2 SVGAGI. CDR3 length equals 15 residues. The CDR3 DNA is TGTGCCAGCAGGCTACAGGGGGCTAGCACAGATACGCAGTATTTT. This gives the protein CASRLQGASTDTQYF.

V gene TRBV4-2 combines with J gene TRBJ1-4; 7 bases map to TRBD1. The CDR3 contains 15 residues. In germline, CDR1 is LGHNA, CDR2 YNFKEQ. V was clipped by 2 bases and J by 8 bases; unmatched bases: 8. DNA for the CDR3: TGTGCCAGCAGCCAACAACAGGGGCAAGAGGAAAAACTGTTTTTT. Protein: CASSQQQGQEEKLFF.

This chain links TRBV4-2 with TRBJ1-4; 8 positions match TRBD1. The trim removed 2 bases at V and 5 bases at J, leaving 7 bases unmatched. CDR3 length: 16 amino acids. The V gene's germline CDR1 is LGHNA and CDR2 YNFKEQ. The chain's CDR3 is CASSQLKTGVNEKLFF. The CDR3 DNA follows: TGTGCCAGCAGCCAACTTAAGACAGGGGTGAATGAAAAACTGTTTTTT.

V gene TRBV4-1 combines with J gene TRBJ2-7; TRBD1 is a possible D gene (6 bases). The CDR3 sequence is 15 residues long. V was trimmed by 4 bases and J by 7 bases, leaving 20 bases between them. The germline gives CDR1 MGHRA, CDR2 YSYEKL. The CDR3 protein is CASSPWDTGIGEQYF. The CDR3 DNA follows: TGCGCCAGCAGCCCGTGGGACACCGGAATTGGAGAGCAGTACTTC.

CDR3 bases: TGTGCCAGCAGTCCGATCCCGGCGGGGGAGCAGTACTTC. It encodes CASSPIPAGEQYF. The chain employs TRBV27 and TRBJ2-7, with D tentatively TRBD2 (6 bases). The CDR3 is 13 residues long. V was trimmed by 5 bases and J by 7 bases, leaving 15 bases between them. CDR1 and CDR2 (germline): MNHEY, SMNVEV (reference sequence).